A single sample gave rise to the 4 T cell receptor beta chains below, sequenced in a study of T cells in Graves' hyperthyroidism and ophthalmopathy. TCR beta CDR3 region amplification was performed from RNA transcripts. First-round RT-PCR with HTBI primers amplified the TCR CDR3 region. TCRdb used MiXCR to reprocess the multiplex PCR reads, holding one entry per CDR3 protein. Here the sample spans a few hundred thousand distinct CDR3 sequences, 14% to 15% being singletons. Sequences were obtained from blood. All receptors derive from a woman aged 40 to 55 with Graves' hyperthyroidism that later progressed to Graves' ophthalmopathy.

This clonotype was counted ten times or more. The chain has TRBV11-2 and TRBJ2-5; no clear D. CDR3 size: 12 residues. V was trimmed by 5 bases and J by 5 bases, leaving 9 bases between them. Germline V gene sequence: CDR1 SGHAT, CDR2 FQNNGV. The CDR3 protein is CASSHAKETQYF. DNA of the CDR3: TGTGCCAGCAGCCATGCCAAGGAGACCCAGTACTTC.

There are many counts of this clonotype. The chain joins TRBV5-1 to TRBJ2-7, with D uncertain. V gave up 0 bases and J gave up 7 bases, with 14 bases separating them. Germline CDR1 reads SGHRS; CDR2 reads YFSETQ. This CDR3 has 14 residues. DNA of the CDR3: TGCGCCAGCAGCTTGGGAGGAGACACGAGTGAGCAGTACTTC. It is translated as CASSLGGDTSEQYF.

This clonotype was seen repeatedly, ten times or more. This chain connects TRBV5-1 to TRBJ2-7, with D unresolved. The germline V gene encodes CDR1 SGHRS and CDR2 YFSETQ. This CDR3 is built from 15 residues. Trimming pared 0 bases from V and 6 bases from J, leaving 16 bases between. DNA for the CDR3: TGCGCCAGCAGCTTGGGGGCGGATGCCGTCGGCGAGCAGTACTTC. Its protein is CASSLGADAVGEQYF.

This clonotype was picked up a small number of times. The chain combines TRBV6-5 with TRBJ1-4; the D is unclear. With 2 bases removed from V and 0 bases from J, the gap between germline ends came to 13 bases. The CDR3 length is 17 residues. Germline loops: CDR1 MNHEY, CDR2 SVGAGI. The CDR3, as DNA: TGTGCCAGCAGTTACCTGACACCGCCTGCAACTAATGAAAAACTGTTTTTT. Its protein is CASSYLTPPATNEKLFF.